A selection of T cell receptor beta chains follows, all from one sample in a study of graft-versus-host responses after intestinal transplantation. TCRdb's copy holds only in-frame clones and misses some; the assay was immunoSEQ multiplex PCR. The table includes about 98,000 clones, about 84% detected once. This sample comprised PBMCs, obtained 255 days after intestinal transplant. These receptors were taken from a human patient who received an intestinal transplant, so some T cells may come from the graft donor. CDR3s include the opening cysteine and the closing phenylalanine or tryptophan. The order of the fields is clone size, J gene, V gene, D gene, CDR3 DNA, CDR3 protein. D genes are given only for firm matches. The size field is filled for only some rows; it gives once, few, many or a size class.

-	TRBJ2-3	TRBV29-1	-	TGCAGCGTTGACTCCAGGGGAGGGACAGATACGCAGTATTTT	CSVDSRGGTDTQYF
-	TRBJ1-5	TRBV4-2	-	TGTGCCAGCGCTCTTGGGGAGAATCAGCCCCAGCATTTT	CASALGENQPQHF
-	TRBJ2-7	TRBV5-1	-	TGCGCCAGCAGCTTGGACGGGTCAACGTACTTC	CASSLDGSTYF
few	TRBJ2-7	TRBV5-5	-	TGTGCCAGCAGCCCGCCCCTGACTACCTACGAGCAGTACTTC	CASSPPLTTYEQYF
-	TRBJ1-1	TRBV5-1	-	TGCGCCAGCGGCGCAGAACAGGGAAGGAGGACTGAAGCTTTCTTT	CASGAEQGRRTEAFF
once	TRBJ1-1	TRBV2	TRBD1	TGTGCCAGCACCGGGGACAGGAACACTGAAGCTTTCTTT	CASTGDRNTEAFF
-	TRBJ2-5	TRBV28	-	TGTGCCAGCGGGGGGGGGCGTGAGACCCAGTACTTC	CASGGGRETQYF
-	TRBJ2-1	TRBV2	-	TGTGCCAGCAGGTACAGGCTTATAAGCTACAATGAGCAGTTCTTC	CASRYRLISYNEQFF
-	TRBJ2-5	TRBV5-6	-	TGTGCCAGCAGCTTTTCCCGCGAGACCCAGTACTTC	CASSFSRETQYF
-	TRBJ2-7	TRBV5-1	-	TGCGCCAGCAGCTTGACCTGGGGACCCCACGAGCAGTACTTC	CASSLTWGPHEQYF
once	TRBJ2-3	TRBV10-1	-	TGCGCCAGCAGTGAGTCACTTCGGGGGCCAACAGATACGCAGTATTTT	CASSESLRGPTDTQYF
-	TRBJ1-4	TRBV5-4	-	TGTGCCAGCAGCTTACGGGACGGAGATGAAAAACTGTTTTTT	CASSLRDGDEKLFF
-	TRBJ2-5	TRBV2	-	TGTGCCAGCAGCCAACAACTAGCTTGGGGACAAGAGACCCAGTACTTC	CASSQQLAWGQETQYF
-	TRBJ2-7	TRBV27	TRBD2	TGTGCCAGCAGTTTATACGGGACTAGCGAAGACGAGCAGTACTTC	CASSLYGTSEDEQYF
-	TRBJ2-7	TRBV2	TRBD2	TGTGCCAGCAGGCCCCCGGGACTAGCGGGAGGGCTCGAGCAGTACTTC	CASRPPGLAGGLEQYF
-	TRBJ2-7	TRBV10-2	-	TGCGCCAGCAGTGATAGTTCGACTGCGTGGAGTGCCTACGAGCAGTACTTC	CASSDSSTAWSAYEQYF
-	TRBJ2-1	TRBV7-8	TRBD2	TGTGCCAGCAGCTCCCCGACTAGCGGTTACAATGAGCAGTTCTTC	CASSSPTSGYNEQFF
-	TRBJ1-5	TRBV6-1	TRBD1	TGTGCCAGCAGTGAAGCGGGAGGGACAGGGGATCAGCCCCAGCATTTT	CASSEAGGTGDQPQHF
-	TRBJ1-1	TRBV19	TRBD1	TGTGCCAGTAGATCTTCACAGGGGGCATTGGCGAACACTGAAGCTTTCTTT	CASRSSQGALANTEAFF
-	TRBJ2-7	TRBV20-1	-	TGCAGTGCTAGAGAGGTCTACGAGCAGTACTTC	CSAREVYEQYF
once	TRBJ2-3	TRBV6-5	-	TGTGCCAGCAGTTACGGCGAGCGCGACACAGATACGCAGTATTTT	CASSYGERDTDTQYF
-	TRBJ1-2	TRBV6-6	TRBD1	TGTGCCAGCAGTGGACAGGGGGCGGGCTATGGCTACACCTTC	CASSGQGAGYGYTF
-	TRBJ1-4	TRBV6-1	TRBD1	TGTGCCAGCAGTGAACAGGGGGCGCGGGAAAAACTGTTTTTT	CASSEQGAREKLFF
-	TRBJ2-4	TRBV15	TRBD1	TGTGCCACCAGCAGAGATAGACAGGGGCCCAAAAACATTCAGTACTTC	CATSRDRQGPKNIQYF
few	TRBJ2-5	TRBV28	TRBD2	TGTGCCAGCAGTTTCGCTAGCGGGGGACAAGAGACCCAGTACTTC	CASSFASGGQETQYF
-	TRBJ2-1	TRBV7-6	TRBD2	TGTGCCAGCAGCTTATTACAGGGCGGGGGGAAATACAATGAGCAGTTCTTC	CASSLLQGGGKYNEQFF
-	TRBJ2-5	TRBV2	-	TGTGCCAGCAGCAACACACGCCAAGAGACCCAGTACTTC	CASSNTRQETQYF
-	TRBJ1-4	TRBV11-2	-	TGTGCCAGCAGCTTAGGGAGGGGTGAAAAACTGTTTTTT	CASSLGRGEKLFF
once	TRBJ2-7	TRBV7-7	-	TGTGCTAGCAGCTTAGGAACAGGGACCGAGCAGTACTTC	CASSLGTGTEQYF
-	TRBJ1-2	TRBV15	-	TGTGCCACCAGCAGAGATCCGGGGGTCTATGGCTACACCTTC	CATSRDPGVYGYTF
once	TRBJ1-3	TRBV28	TRBD1	TGTGCCAGCCTGCCAGGGACAGGGGTTTTGTCCGCTGGAAACACCATATATTTT	CASLPGTGVLSAGNTIYF
-	TRBJ2-2	TRBV6-5	-	TGTGCCAGCACCATACTAGCCCTCACCGGGGAGCTGTTTTTT	CASTILALTGELFF
-	TRBJ2-5	TRBV2	-	TGTGCCAGCAGTGACCCCCCTTCGGGAGAGACCCAGTACTTC	CASSDPPSGETQYF
-	TRBJ2-3	TRBV29-1	-	TGCAGCCTAATGACAGATACGCAGTATTTT	CSLMTDTQYF
-	TRBJ1-3	TRBV6-1	-	TGTGCCAGCAGTGTCGGCAGCTTGACGAATCCTCTCTCTGGAAACACCATATATTTT	CASSVGSLTNPLSGNTIYF
few	TRBJ2-3	TRBV4-1	-	TGCGCCAGCAGCCACTCTACAGGTCCCACAGATACGCAGTATTTT	CASSHSTGPTDTQYF
-	TRBJ1-1	TRBV27	-	TGTGCCAGCAGTTACACAGGGATGCCGGGTCGGAGTGAAGCTTTCTTT	CASSYTGMPGRSEAFF
-	TRBJ1-5	TRBV6-1	TRBD1	TGTGCCAGCAGTGATGGGACAGGGATCCAGCCCCAGCATTTT	CASSDGTGIQPQHF
-	TRBJ2-6	TRBV6-5	-	TGTGCCACCGACCCCGACAGCTCTGGGGCCAACGTCCTGACTTTC	CATDPDSSGANVLTF
-	TRBJ1-1	TRBV28	-	TGTGCCAGCAGTCGCCGCGGATCCCGGGACACCGAAAACACTGAAGCTTTCTTT	CASSRRGSRDTENTEAFF
-	TRBJ2-3	TRBV6-5	-	TGTGCCAGCAGTTACCGGGACGGAAGCACAGATACGCAGTATTTT	CASSYRDGSTDTQYF
few	TRBJ1-5	TRBV10-3	-	TGTGCCTGTTCCGGGACCCAATCGCCCCAGCATTTT	CACSGTQSPQHF
few	TRBJ2-7	TRBV6-6	TRBD1	TGTGCGACAGGCGTGTCCGGGACAGGGGGCGAGCAGTACTTC	CATGVSGTGGEQYF
-	TRBJ1-5	TRBV11-1	TRBD1	TGTGCCAGCAGCCTTGACAGGGGAGGGTGGCCCCAGCATTTT	CASSLDRGGWPQHF
-	TRBJ1-6	TRBV11-2	-	TGTGCCAGCAGCTTAGTTAGGGATTCACCCCTCCACTTT	CASSLVRDSPLHF
-	TRBJ2-1	TRBV6-1	TRBD2	TGTGCCAGCAGTTCCGATCCTGCTAGCGGCAATGAGCAGTTCTTC	CASSSDPASGNEQFF
-	TRBJ1-5	TRBV9	-	TGTGCCAGCAGCGTAGGGGCAGAATCTAGCAATCAGCCCCAGCATTTT	CASSVGAESSNQPQHF
-	TRBJ1-4	TRBV28	TRBD1	TGTGCCAGCAGTGCTAGACAGGGTTTGACTGAAAAACTGTTTTTT	CASSARQGLTEKLFF
few	TRBJ2-2	TRBV6-5	TRBD1	TGTGCCAGCAGTTACCGGGGACAGATGAACACCGGGGAGCTGTTTTTT	CASSYRGQMNTGELFF
-	TRBJ1-5	TRBV2	-	TGTGCCAGCAGTGGGGGCAGTAATAGCAATCAGCCCCAGCATTTT	CASSGGSNSNQPQHF
-	TRBJ2-4	TRBV4-1	-	TGCGCCAGCAGCCAAGTAATCGGGGCCAAAAACATTCAGTACTTC	CASSQVIGAKNIQYF
-	TRBJ2-5	TRBV13	-	TGTGCCAGCAGCTCTAGACAGGAAGAGACCCAGTACTTC	CASSSRQEETQYF